The 3 T cell receptor beta chains below come from one sample, sequenced in a study of cytomegalovirus exposure and HLA in healthy donors. The PCR made use of 60 Vbeta and 13 Jbeta primers. Here immunoSEQ multiplex PCR was the method, and the copy in TCRdb shows in-frame clones only, minus some. The sample has 130,000 to 150,000 clones; roughly 80% are singletons. The specimen was PBMCs. All receptors come from a woman between 50 and 59 years old in good health and CMV-seropositive.

The J gene is TRBJ2-1, the V gene TRBV9; 7 positions agree with TRBD2. Trimming at V came to 0 bases and at J to 6 bases, leaving 3 bases not matched to a gene. The CDR3 length is 14 residues. The germline CDR1 and CDR2 sequences are SGDLS and YYNGEE. The CDR3 DNA is TGTGCCAGCAGCGTAGCATGGGGGGGCAATGAGCAGTTCTTC. This encodes CASSVAWGGNEQFF.

The chain links TRBV7-2 to TRBJ1-1, with a tentative D call TRBD1 (5 bases). Deletions cut 5 bases from V and 1 base from J, with 17 bases between. CDR3 length equals 16 residues. The germline V gene encodes CDR1 SGHTA and CDR2 FQGNSA. The CDR3 DNA sequence: TGTGCCAGCAGCCCAGCGGGACTACGAACGAACACTGAAGCTTTCTTT. The encoded protein is CASSPAGLRTNTEAFF.

This chain connects TRBV6-5 to TRBJ1-5; TRBD1 matches 11 bases. Germline V gene sequence: CDR1 MNHEY, CDR2 SVGAGI. The CDR3 totals 12 residues. The ends lost 10 bases at V and 8 bases at J; junction bases unmatched: 4. Written as DNA, the CDR3 is TGTGCCACTAGGGACAGGGGGAAGCCCCAGCATTTT. The encoded protein is CATRDRGKPQHF.